This T cell receptor (beta chain) was sequenced during a study of cytomegalovirus exposure and HLA in healthy donors. Study-wide results and limits: Many donors shared some public TCRs, even though most TCR sequences were rare.

The study ran its PCR with 60 Vbeta and 13 Jbeta primers. Repertoires were generated with immunoSEQ multiplex PCR, while TCRdb's copy carries only in-frame clones and drops some. In the table there are roughly 120,000 clones, 70% to 80% of which are singletons. Regarding this clone: The antigen is unknown.

CDR3 size: 13 residues. After removal of 9 bases from V and 3 bases from J, the junction contained 5 bases not matched to a gene. The TCR sequence derives from a man aged 30 to 45 in good health and CMV-seropositive. What was sequenced was PBMCs. This chain connects TRBV23-1 to TRBJ2-7; TRBD1 aligns across 10 bases. TRBV23-1 is filed as an ORF, its function uncertain. This CDR3 is CARLRTGGYEQYF. As DNA, the CDR3 is TGCGCCAGACTTCGGACAGGGGGCTACGAGCAGTACTTC.